This T cell receptor (beta chain) was obtained from a study of technical replicates of blood from a few donors. Only in-frame clones appear in the TCRdb table, and some are missing; sequencing was by immunoSEQ multiplex PCR. The sample yields about 12,000 clones, roughly 93% seen once. Germline CDR1 SGHDT, CDR2 YYEEEE. V shed 0 bases and J shed 7 bases, with 4 bases lying between them. The CDR3 runs 12 residues. Sequenced input: PBMCs. This sequence joins TRBV5-6 and TRBJ2-2, with D unresolved. The clonotype comes from a human donor in good health. CDR3 coding DNA: TGTGCCAGCAGCTTGGTTATCGGGGAGCTGTTTTTT. Amino acids: CASSLVIGELFF.